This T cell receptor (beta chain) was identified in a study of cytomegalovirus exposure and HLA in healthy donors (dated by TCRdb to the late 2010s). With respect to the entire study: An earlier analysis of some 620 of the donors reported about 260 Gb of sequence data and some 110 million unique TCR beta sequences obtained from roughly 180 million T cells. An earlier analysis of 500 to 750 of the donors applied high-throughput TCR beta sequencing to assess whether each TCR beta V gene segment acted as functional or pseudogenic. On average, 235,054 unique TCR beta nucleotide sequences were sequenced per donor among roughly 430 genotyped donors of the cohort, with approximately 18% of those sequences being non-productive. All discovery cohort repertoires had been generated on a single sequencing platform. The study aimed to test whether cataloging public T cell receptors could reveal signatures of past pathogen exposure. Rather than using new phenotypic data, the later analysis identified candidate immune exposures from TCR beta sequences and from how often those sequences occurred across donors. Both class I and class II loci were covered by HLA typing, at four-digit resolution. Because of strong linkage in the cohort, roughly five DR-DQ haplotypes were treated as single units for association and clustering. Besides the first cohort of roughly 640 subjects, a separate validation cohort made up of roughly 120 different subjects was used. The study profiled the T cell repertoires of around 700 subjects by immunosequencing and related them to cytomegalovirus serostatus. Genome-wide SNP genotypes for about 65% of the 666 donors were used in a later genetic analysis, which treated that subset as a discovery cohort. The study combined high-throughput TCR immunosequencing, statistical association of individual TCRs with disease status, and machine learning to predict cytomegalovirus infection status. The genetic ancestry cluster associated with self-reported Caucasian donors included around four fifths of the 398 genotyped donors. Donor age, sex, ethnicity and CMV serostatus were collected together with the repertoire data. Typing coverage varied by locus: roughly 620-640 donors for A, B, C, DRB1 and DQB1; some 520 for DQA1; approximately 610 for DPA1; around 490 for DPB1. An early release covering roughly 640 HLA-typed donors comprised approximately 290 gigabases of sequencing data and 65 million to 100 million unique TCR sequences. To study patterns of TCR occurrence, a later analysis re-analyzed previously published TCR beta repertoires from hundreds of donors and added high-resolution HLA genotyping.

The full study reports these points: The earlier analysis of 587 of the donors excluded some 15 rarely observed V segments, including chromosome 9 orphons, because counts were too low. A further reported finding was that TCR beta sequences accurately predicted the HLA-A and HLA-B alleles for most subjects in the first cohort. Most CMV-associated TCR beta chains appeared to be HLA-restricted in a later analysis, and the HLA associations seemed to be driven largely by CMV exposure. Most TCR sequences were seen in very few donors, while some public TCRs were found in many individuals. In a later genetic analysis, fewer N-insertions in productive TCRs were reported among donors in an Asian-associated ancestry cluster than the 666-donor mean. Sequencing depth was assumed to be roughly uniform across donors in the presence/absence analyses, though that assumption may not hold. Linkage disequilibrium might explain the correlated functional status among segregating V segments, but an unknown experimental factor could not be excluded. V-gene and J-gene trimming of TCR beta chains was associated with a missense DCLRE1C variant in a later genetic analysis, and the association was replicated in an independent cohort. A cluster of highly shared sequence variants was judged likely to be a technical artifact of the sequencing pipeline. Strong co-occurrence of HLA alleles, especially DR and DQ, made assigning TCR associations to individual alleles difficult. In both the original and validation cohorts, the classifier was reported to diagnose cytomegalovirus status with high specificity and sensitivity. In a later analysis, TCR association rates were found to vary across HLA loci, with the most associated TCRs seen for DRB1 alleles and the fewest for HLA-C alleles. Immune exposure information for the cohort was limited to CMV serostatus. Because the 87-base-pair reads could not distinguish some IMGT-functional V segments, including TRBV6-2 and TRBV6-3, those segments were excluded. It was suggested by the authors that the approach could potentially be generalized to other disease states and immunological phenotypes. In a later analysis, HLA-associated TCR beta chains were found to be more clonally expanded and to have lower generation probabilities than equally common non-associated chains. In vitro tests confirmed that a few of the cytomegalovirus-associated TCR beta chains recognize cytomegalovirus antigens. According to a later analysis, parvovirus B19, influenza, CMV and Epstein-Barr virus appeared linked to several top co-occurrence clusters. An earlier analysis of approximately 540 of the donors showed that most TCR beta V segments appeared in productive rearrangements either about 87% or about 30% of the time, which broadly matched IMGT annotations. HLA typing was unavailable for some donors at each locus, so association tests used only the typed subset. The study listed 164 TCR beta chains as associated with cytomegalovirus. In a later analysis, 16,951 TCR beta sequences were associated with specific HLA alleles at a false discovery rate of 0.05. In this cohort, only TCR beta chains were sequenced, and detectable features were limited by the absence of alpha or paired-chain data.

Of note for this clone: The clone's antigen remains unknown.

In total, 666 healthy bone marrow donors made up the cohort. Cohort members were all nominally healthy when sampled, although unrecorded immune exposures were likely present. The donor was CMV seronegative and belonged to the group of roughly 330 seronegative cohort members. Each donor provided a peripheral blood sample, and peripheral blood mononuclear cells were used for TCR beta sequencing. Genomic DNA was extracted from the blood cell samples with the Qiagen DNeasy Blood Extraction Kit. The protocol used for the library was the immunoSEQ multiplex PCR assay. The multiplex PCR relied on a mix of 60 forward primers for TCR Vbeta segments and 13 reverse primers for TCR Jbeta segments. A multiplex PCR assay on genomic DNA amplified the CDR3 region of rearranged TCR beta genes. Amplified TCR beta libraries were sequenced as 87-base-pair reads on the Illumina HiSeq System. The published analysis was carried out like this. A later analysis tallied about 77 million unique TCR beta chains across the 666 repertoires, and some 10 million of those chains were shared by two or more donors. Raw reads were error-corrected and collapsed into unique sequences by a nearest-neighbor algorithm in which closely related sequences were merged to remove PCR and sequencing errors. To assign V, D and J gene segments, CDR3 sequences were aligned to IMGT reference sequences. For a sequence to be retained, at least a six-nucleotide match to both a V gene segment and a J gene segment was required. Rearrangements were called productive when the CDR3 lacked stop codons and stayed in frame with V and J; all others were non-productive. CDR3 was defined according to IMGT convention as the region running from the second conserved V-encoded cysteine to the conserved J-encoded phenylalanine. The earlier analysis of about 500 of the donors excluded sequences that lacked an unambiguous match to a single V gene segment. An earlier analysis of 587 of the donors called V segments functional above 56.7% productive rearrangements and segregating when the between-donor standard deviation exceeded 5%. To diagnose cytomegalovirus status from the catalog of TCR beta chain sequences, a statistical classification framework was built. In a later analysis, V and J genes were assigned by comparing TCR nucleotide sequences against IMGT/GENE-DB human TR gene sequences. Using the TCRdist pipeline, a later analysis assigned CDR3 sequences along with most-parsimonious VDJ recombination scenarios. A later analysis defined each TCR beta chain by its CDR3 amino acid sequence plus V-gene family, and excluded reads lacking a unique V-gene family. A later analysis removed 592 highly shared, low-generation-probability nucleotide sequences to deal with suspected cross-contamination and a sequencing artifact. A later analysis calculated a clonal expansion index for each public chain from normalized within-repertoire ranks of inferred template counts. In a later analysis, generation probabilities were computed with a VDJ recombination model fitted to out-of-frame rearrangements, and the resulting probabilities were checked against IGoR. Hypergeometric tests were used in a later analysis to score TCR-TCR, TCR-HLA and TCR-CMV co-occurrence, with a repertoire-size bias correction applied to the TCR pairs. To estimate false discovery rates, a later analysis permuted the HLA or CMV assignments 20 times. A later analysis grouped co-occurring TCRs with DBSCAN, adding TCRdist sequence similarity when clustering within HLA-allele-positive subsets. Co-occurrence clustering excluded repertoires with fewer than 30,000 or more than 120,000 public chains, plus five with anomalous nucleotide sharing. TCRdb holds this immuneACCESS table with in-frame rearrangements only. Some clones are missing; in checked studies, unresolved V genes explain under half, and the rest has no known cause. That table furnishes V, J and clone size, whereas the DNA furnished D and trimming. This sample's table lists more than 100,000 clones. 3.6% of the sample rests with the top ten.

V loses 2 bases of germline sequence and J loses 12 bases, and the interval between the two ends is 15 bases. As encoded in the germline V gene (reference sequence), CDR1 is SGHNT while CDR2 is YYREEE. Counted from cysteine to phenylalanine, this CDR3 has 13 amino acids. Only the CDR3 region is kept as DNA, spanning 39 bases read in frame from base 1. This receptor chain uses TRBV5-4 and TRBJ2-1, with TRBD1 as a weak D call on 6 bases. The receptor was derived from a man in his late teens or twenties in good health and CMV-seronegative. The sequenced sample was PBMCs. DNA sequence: TGTGCCAGCAGCTTTCAACAGGGCACTACGCAGTTCTTC. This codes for CASSFQQGTTQFF.